This TCR beta chain was observed in a study of CD8 T cells in Susac syndrome. Findings of the study overall: The study recognized that the number of individuals in its TCR sequencing and HLA analysis was relatively small.

The sequenced target, TCR beta, came from blood CD8+ and CD4+ T cells. Negative isolation yielded the CD8+ and CD4+ T cells, while FACS enriched the TEMRA cells. After extraction with the RNeasy kit, roughly 0.5 to 1 ug of the RNA was reverse transcribed using random hexamers. TCR beta CDR3 was amplified by immunoSEQ covering 54 Vbeta and 13 Jbeta. TCRdb itself ran the immunoSEQ multiplex PCR reads through MiXCR, one entry per CDR3 protein. This sample has some 130,000 distinct CDR3 sequences; over 90% occur once, and the top ten carry roughly 0.11%. Deletions cut 3 bases from V and 0 bases from J, with 8 bases between. Germline V lookup: CDR1 LGHDT, CDR2 YNNKEL (reference sequence). CDR3 length: 14 residues. On this clonotype: Its antigen is not known.

V gene TRBV3-1 combines with J gene TRBJ2-5, with a possible D match to TRBD1 (5 bases). The sample taken for sequencing was CD4+ T cells from PBMCs. The origin of this receptor is a human donor in good health. CDR3: CASSHGAYQETQYF. The CDR3, as DNA: TGTGCCAGCAGCCATGGGGCTTACCAAGAGACCCAGTACTTC.